This is a list of T cell receptor beta chains from one sample in a study of blood T cell repertoires in COVID-19. Sequencing was performed with immunoSEQ multiplex PCR; in TCRdb, only in-frame clones are kept and a portion is missing. The sample gives about 68,000 clones, approximately 90% of which show up once; approximately 2.8% is in the top ten. The specimen sequenced was peripheral blood. These receptors came from a man over 45 with COVID-19, enrolled during active disease. Each CDR3 is given with its conserved first and last residue. The order of the fields is D gene, V gene, J gene, clone size, CDR3 DNA, CDR3 protein. The D gene is left open where the match is weak. Part of the rows lack a size; the others show once, few, many or a class for expanded clones.

TRBD1	TRBV13	TRBJ2-2	-	TGTGCCAGCAGCCCACGGGACAGAAACACCGGGGAGCTGTTTTTT	CASSPRDRNTGELFF
TRBD1	TRBV4-1	TRBJ2-5	-	TGCGCCAGCAGCCGGGACAGGTCGGAGACCCAGTACTTC	CASSRDRSETQYF
TRBD1	TRBV10-3	TRBJ1-1	-	TGTGCCATCGGGGAAGGGGGCGGCACTGAAGCTTTCTTT	CAIGEGGGTEAFF
TRBD1	TRBV7-2	TRBJ2-7	-	TGTGCCAGCAGCAGAACCGGGACAGGGTCCTACGAGCAGTACTTC	CASSRTGTGSYEQYF
TRBD2	TRBV10-3	TRBJ2-1	-	TGTGCCATCGGAGTTGGGACTAGTAACAATGAGCAGTTCTTC	CAIGVGTSNNEQFF
TRBD1	TRBV4-3	TRBJ2-1	-	TGCGCCAGCAGCCAACCGGGACAGGGATCCGAGCAGTTCTTC	CASSQPGQGSEQFF
TRBD1	TRBV10-3	TRBJ1-1	-	TGTGCCATCAGTGAAGGACAGGGCACCACTGAAGCTTTCTTT	CAISEGQGTTEAFF
-	TRBV2	TRBJ1-2	-	TGTGCCAGCCTGACAGGCCCGGAGGGCTACACCTTC	CASLTGPEGYTF
TRBD2	TRBV5-1	TRBJ2-3	-	TGCGCCAGCAGCTTAAGCGGGAGGGCTCAGAACACAGATACGCAGTATTTT	CASSLSGRAQNTDTQYF
-	TRBV10-3	TRBJ2-1	-	TGTGCCATCGGTAAGACTGACAATGAGCAGTTCTTC	CAIGKTDNEQFF
-	TRBV18	TRBJ1-2	once	TGTGCCAGCTCACCAAGGACAGACTATGGCTACACCTTC	CASSPRTDYGYTF
-	TRBV28	TRBJ1-1	-	TGTGCCAGCAGGCTAGGGGGGGAGGGGAACACTGAAGCTTTCTTT	CASRLGGEGNTEAFF
TRBD1	TRBV7-9	TRBJ1-1	-	TGTGCCAGCAGTCATTGGGACAGCCAGACTTTCTTT	CASSHWDSQTFF
TRBD1	TRBV4-1	TRBJ2-5	-	TGCGCCAGCAGCCCTGCCCCCGGGACAGGGTCAGAGACCCAGTACTTC	CASSPAPGTGSETQYF
TRBD1	TRBV6-2/TRBV6-3	TRBJ2-3	-	TGTGCCAGCAGTTACGCCGGGACAGGGGGAATTGGGGCAGATACGCAGTATTTT	CASSYAGTGGIGADTQYF
-	TRBV5-1	TRBJ2-5	-	TGCGCCAGCAGCTTGGGGCCTTACCAAGAGACCCAGTACTTC	CASSLGPYQETQYF
TRBD2	TRBV19	TRBJ2-1	-	TGTGCCAGTAGTAAAACCGGGACTAGCGGGAGTAGCACCTACAATGAGCAGTTCTTC	CASSKTGTSGSSTYNEQFF
TRBD2	TRBV6-5	TRBJ2-1	-	TGTGCCAGCAGTTACGGGACTAGCGGGCATGAGCAGTTCTTC	CASSYGTSGHEQFF
TRBD2	TRBV5-5	TRBJ2-7	-	TGTGCCAGCAGCACAGGACTAGCGGGGGTCTACGAGCAGTACTTC	CASSTGLAGVYEQYF
-	TRBV23-1	TRBJ2-6	-	TGCGCCAGCAGTCAATCTTGGGCACAACCTCTGAACTCTGGGGCCAACGTCCTGACTTTC	CASSQSWAQPLNSGANVLTF
-	TRBV6-5	TRBJ2-2	-	TGTGCCAGCAGGGACAGACAAACAGGCACCGGGGAGCTGTTTTTT	CASRDRQTGTGELFF
-	TRBV28	TRBJ2-3	-	TGTGCCAGCAGCTCCCCAGATAGCGTCGCAGATACGCAGTATTTT	CASSSPDSVADTQYF
-	TRBV24-1	TRBJ2-2	-	TGTGCCACCAGTGATACAGGGAACACCGGGGAGCTGTTTTTT	CATSDTGNTGELFF
-	TRBV9	TRBJ1-2	-	TGTGCCAGCAGCGTAGGGGGAGATCCACCTTTAGCTAACTATGGCTACACCTTC	CASSVGGDPPLANYGYTF
TRBD1	TRBV18	TRBJ2-6	-	TGTGCCAGCTCACTACAGGGGACTGGGGCCAACGTCCTGACTTTC	CASSLQGTGANVLTF
TRBD1	TRBV28	TRBJ1-1	-	TGTGCCAGCAGACTGGACAGGGGTGACACTGAAGCTTTCTTT	CASRLDRGDTEAFF
-	TRBV10-2	TRBJ1-3	few	TGCGCCAGCAGTGCGGGGGCTGGAAACACCATATATTTT	CASSAGAGNTIYF